Reported below is one TCR beta chain. The sample comes from a study of blood T cell repertoires in COVID-19. Study as a whole: The origin of the acute and convalescent COVID-19 samples was the United States, Italy and Spain.

The germline CDR1 and CDR2 sequences are LNHDA and SQIVND (reference sequence). The CDR3 spans 15 residues. V was cut by 7 bases and J by 7 bases, with 22 bases left in between. Per the authors' pipeline: Nucleated cell number was recorded as an estimate derived from reference gene primer amplification. Method: immunoSEQ multiplex PCR; TCRdb's copy keeps in-frame clones and lacks some. V, J and clone size reflect that table, while D and trimming were determined from the DNA. The sample lists about 150,000 clones; about 87% were seen once. The sequence was collected from a human donor in a cohort sampled during active COVID-19. Material: peripheral blood. This chain uses TRBV19 with TRBJ1-2; perhaps TRBD1 as D (5 bases). CDR3 in DNA: TGTGCCAGTATCCCGGTGGGGGGGTTTTTAGGTGGCTACACCTTC. It specifies CASIPVGGFLGGYTF.